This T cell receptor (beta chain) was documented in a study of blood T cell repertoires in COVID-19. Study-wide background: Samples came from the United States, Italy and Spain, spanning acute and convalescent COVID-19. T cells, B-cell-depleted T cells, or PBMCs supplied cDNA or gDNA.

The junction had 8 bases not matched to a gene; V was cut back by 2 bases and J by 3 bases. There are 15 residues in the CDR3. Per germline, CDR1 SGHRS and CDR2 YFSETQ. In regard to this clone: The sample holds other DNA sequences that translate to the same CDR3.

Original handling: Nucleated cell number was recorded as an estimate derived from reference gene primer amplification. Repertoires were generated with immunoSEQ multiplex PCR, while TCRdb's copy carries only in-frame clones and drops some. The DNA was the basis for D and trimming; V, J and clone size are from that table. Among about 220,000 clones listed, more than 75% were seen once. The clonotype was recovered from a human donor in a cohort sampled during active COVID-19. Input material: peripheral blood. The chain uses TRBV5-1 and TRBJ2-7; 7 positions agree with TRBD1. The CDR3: CASSLGGDRVYEQYF. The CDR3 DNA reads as TGCGCCAGCAGCTTAGGGGGAGACAGGGTCTACGAGCAGTACTTC.